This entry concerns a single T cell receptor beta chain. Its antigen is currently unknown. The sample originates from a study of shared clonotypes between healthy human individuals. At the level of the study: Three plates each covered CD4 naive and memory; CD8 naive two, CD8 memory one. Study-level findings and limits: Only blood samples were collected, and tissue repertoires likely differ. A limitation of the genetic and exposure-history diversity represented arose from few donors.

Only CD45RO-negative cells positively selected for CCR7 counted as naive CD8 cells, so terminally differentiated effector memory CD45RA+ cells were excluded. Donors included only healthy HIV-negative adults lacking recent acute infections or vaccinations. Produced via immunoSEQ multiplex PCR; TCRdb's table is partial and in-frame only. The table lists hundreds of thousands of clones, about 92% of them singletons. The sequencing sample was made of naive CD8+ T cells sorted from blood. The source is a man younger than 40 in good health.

The CDR3 bases are TGCAGCGTGGCCCCGGGACTAGCGCGTACAGATACGCAGTATTTT. Translation gives CSVAPGLARTDTQYF. The rearrangement joins TRBV29-1 to TRBJ2-3; 10 bases fit TRBD2. The germline V gene has CDR1 SQVTM and CDR2 ANQGSEA. V shed 6 bases, J shed 3 bases, and the junction held 9 bases outside the gene matches. This CDR3 is built from 15 residues.